The next 26 T cell receptor beta chains were all read from a single sample in a study of shared clonotypes between healthy human individuals. The assay was immunoSEQ multiplex PCR, and TCRdb's table has in-frame clones only and misses some. The sample has 550,000 to 600,000 clones; about 80% are singletons. Sequencing used PBMCs. These receptors all stem from a woman aged 40 to 50 in good health. Some clones in this sample may be carry-over from other donors' samples.

The chain couples TRBV27 to TRBJ2-1; D is possibly TRBD2 (5 bases). Germline V gene sequence: CDR1 MNHEY, CDR2 SMNVEV (reference sequence). Trimming stripped 0 bases from V and 15 bases from J, with 18 bases between. This CDR3 has 14 amino acids. CDR3: CASSLSLTSFRAFF. The CDR3 nucleotides are TGTGCCAGCAGTTTATCCCTAACTAGTTTTAGGGCGTTCTTC.

V usage is TRBV28 and J usage is TRBJ2-1; TRBD2 matches 9 bases. Germline CDR1 reads MDHEN; CDR2 reads SYDVKM. V gave up 4 bases and J gave up 6 bases; unmatched junction bases: 10. The CDR3 length is 16 residues. The CDR3 coding sequence is TGTGCCAGCAGTTCGCCAGGCCTAGCGGGAATCAATGAGCAGTTCTTC. This gives the protein CASSSPGLAGINEQFF.

This clone has only a few counts. The CDR3 DNA reads TGTGCCAGCAGCTTCGCAGGGGGCAAGGGGGAGACCCAGTACTTC. This gives the protein CASSFAGGKGETQYF. This chain uses TRBV7-3 with TRBJ2-5; TRBD1 agrees at 8 bases. This CDR3 contains 15 residues. V lost 3 bases and J lost 5; bases outside the gene matches: 8. Germline CDR1 and CDR2: SGHTA and FQGTGA.

There are many counts of this clone. Other DNA sequences from this sample encode an identical CDR3 as well. The chain joins TRBV7-9 to TRBJ1-1; no definite D call. V was clipped by 5 bases and J by 4 bases, with 8 bases between them. Per the germline V gene, CDR1 is SEHNR and CDR2 is FQNEAQ (reference sequence). The CDR3 totals 12 residues. The CDR3 sequence: CASSTGPTEAFF. Written as DNA, the CDR3 is TGTGCCAGCAGCACCGGACCCACTGAAGCTTTCTTT.

In its sample, this clone was seen a few times. V and J are TRBV2 and TRBJ2-5, with 8 bases fitting TRBD1. The CDR3 covers 14 residues. Germline trimming cut 6 bases from V and 5 bases from J; bases unmatched to any gene: 8. CDR1 SNHLY and CDR2 FYNNEI come from the germline V gene. The CDR3 sequence is CASSRTGITETQYF. CDR3 DNA sequence: TGTGCCAGCAGCCGGACAGGGATCACGGAGACCCAGTACTTC.

The chain links TRBV27 to TRBJ2-7; TRBD1 matches 9 bases. The CDR3 is made up of 15 amino acids. V lost 6 bases to trimming and J lost 5 bases; unmatched junction nucleotides: 11. Germline V gene lookup returns CDR1 MNHEY and CDR2 SMNVEV (reference sequence). This chain's CDR3 is CASRVTGQGFDEQYF. The DNA for the CDR3 is TGTGCCAGCAGAGTAACGGGACAGGGTTTCGACGAGCAGTACTTC.

A note on this clone: A far more abundant clone sits one base away, making this likely a read error. The genes are TRBV28 and TRBJ2-7, with 7 bases fitting TRBD2. The V gene's germline CDR1 is MDHEN and CDR2 SYDVKM. The ends lost 6 bases at V and 1 base at J; junction bases unmatched: 9. This CDR3 contains 15 residues. DNA of the CDR3: TGTGCCAGCAGCGGACTAGGATGGGCTTCCTACGAGCAGTACTTC. Protein sequence: CASSGLGWASYEQYF. Together with reference TRBV28 and TRBJ2-7, the CDR3 gives the full variable domain: DVKVTQSSRYLVKRTGEKVFLECVQDMDHENMFWYRQDPGLGLRLIYFSYDVKMKEKGDIPEGYSVSREKKERFSLILESASTNQTSMYLCASSGLGWASYEQYFGPGTRLTVT.

The V and J genes are TRBV7-6 and TRBJ1-1, with a possible D match to TRBD1 (5 bases). The CDR3 totals 13 residues. V dropped 1 base and J dropped 10 bases, with 13 bases sitting between them. Germline CDR1 reads SGHVS; CDR2 reads FNYEAQ. The CDR3 sequence is CASSLGVLGGAFF. DNA of the CDR3: TGTGCCAGCAGCTTAGGGGTCCTCGGGGGAGCTTTCTTT. Variable domain in full (rest from reference TRBV7-6 and TRBJ1-1): GAGVSQSPRYKVTKRGQDVALRCDPISGHVSLYWYRQALGQGPEFLTYFNYEAQQDKSGLPNDRFSAERPEGSISTLTIQRTEQRDSAMYRCASSLGVLGGAFFGQGTRLTVV.

V gene TRBV19 combines with J gene TRBJ2-3; D remains ambiguous. With 3 bases removed from V and 6 bases from J, the gap between germline ends came to 10 bases. The CDR3 contains 13 residues. Germline V CDR1 and CDR2: LNHDA, SQIVND (reference sequence). CDR3 nucleotides: TGTGCCAGTAGTATGAACGTGGGGGATACGCAGTATTTT. Its protein is CASSMNVGDTQYF.

Many counts were recorded for this clone. This sequence joins TRBV30 and TRBJ2-1, with D possibly being TRBD1 (5 bases). The germline gives CDR1 GTSNPN, CDR2 SVGIG (reference sequence). V dropped 2 bases and J dropped 0 bases, with 17 bases sitting between them. The CDR3 covers 17 residues. CDR3 bases: TGTGCCTGGAGTAGGGGCAACTTGCGCTTCTCCTACAATGAGCAGTTCTTC. Its translation: CAWSRGNLRFSYNEQFF. Looking up the rest from reference TRBV30 and TRBJ2-1 gives the full variable domain: SQTIHQWPATLVQPVGSPLSLECTVEGTSNPNLYWYRQAAGRGLQLLFYSVGIGQISSEVPQNLSASRPQDRQFILSSKKLLLSDSGFYLCAWSRGNLRFSYNEQFFGPGTRLTVL.

This clone appeared once. This chain links TRBV28 with TRBJ2-3; 7 positions match TRBD2. The J segment lost 3 bases and the V segment lost 5 bases, leaving 17 bases of the junction unmatched. Germline V gives CDR1 MDHEN, CDR2 SYDVKM. This CDR3 comprises 18 residues. Here the CDR3 reads CASSANSHGGRRTDTQYF. In DNA form, the CDR3 reads TGTGCCAGCAGTGCCAACTCTCACGGGGGGAGGAGAACAGATACGCAGTATTTT.

The chain combines TRBV7-9 with TRBJ1-4; D unresolved. The V gene's germline CDR1 is SEHNR and CDR2 FQNEAQ (reference sequence). CDR3 size: 15 residues. Trimming took off 2 bases at V and 5 bases at J, with 12 bases between the two ends. The DNA of the CDR3 is TGTGCCAGCAGCTTACAGGTCCCCAAAAATGAAAAACTGTTTTTT. Protein product: CASSLQVPKNEKLFF.

This chain joins TRBV7-8 and TRBJ1-4, with TRBD1 as a possible D gene (6 bases). Germline V gene sequence: CDR1 SGHVS, CDR2 FQNEAQ. V lost 2 bases and J lost 7, with 14 bases in between. The CDR3 loop spans 15 amino acids. CDR3 residues: CASSLWGGQGEKLFF. DNA for the CDR3: TGTGCCAGCAGCTTATGGGGGGGGCAGGGTGAAAAACTGTTTTTT.

This chain connects TRBV27 to TRBJ2-2, with 16 bases aligning to TRBD2. V trimming: 6 bases; J trimming: 6 bases; junction bases outside the gene matches: 4. The CDR3 covers 16 residues. Germline values: CDR1 MNHEY, CDR2 SMNVEV (reference sequence). The CDR3 nucleotides read TGTGCCAGCAGCCCAGGGACTAGCGGGAGGGCCGGGGAGCTGTTTTTT. It is translated as CASSPGTSGRAGELFF.

This clone showed up just once. V gene TRBV27 combines with J gene TRBJ1-1; 7 nucleotides line up with TRBD1. The CDR3 is made up of 17 amino acids. The V gene's germline CDR1 is MNHEY and CDR2 SMNVEV (reference sequence). V lost 1 base and J lost 7; bases outside the gene matches: 15. CDR3 loop: CASSLFPSWTGHNEAFF. CDR3 nucleotide sequence: TGTGCCAGCAGTTTATTCCCTTCTTGGACAGGACACAATGAAGCTTTCTTT.

The chain carries TRBV11-1 and TRBJ1-1; the D gene is possibly TRBD1 (5 bases). Trimming pared 5 bases from V and 8 bases from J, leaving 18 bases between. CDR3 length: 14 amino acids. CDR1 SGHAT and CDR2 FQDESV come from the germline V gene (reference sequence). CDR3: CASSLSGNRIEAFF. Here the CDR3 DNA reads TGTGCCAGCAGCCTCTCAGGGAATAGGATAGAAGCTTTCTTT.

The sample holds a few counts of this clone. This is likely an artifact of a read error, given a far larger clone one base away. This CDR3 is also generated by other DNA sequences in the sample. The J gene is TRBJ1-2, the V gene TRBV29-1; D ambiguous. V dropped 7 bases and J dropped 2 bases, with 8 bases sitting between them. The germline V gene has CDR1 SQVTM and CDR2 ANQGSEA. The CDR3 extends over 11 amino acids. CDR3 in DNA: TGCAGCGAATCCTCAAACTATGGCTACACCTTC. This gives the protein CSESSNYGYTF.

On this clone itself: A far larger clone is off by one base, so a read error is likely. In the same sample, other DNA sequences code for this CDR3. The chain carries TRBV9 and TRBJ2-7, with TRBD1 identical over 7 bases. CDR3 length: 13 residues. Germline assignment: CDR1 SGDLS and CDR2 YYNGEE. The V gene end was trimmed by 0 bases and the J gene end by 7 bases; junction bases not matched to a gene: 4. CDR3 sequence reads: CASSVGGGGEQYF. CDR3 DNA: TGTGCCAGCAGCGTAGGAGGGGGCGGTGAGCAGTACTTC.

V and J are TRBV2 and TRBJ2-7, with 12 bases aligning to TRBD2. The CDR3 loop spans 15 amino acids. CDR1 is SNHLY and CDR2 is FYNNEI in the germline V gene. The V and J ends lost 8 bases and 3 bases, in that order; junction bases with no gene match: 8. CDR3 loop: CASGPPLAGGYEQYF. CDR3 DNA sequence: TGTGCCAGCGGACCCCCACTAGCGGGAGGCTACGAGCAGTACTTC.

This clone occurred a few times. V and J are TRBV29-1 and TRBJ2-5; unclear D gene. TRBJ2-7 matches the DNA end more closely, so the J call is doubtful. This CDR3 spans 12 amino acids. Germline loops: CDR1 SQVTM, CDR2 ANQGSEA. The CDR3, as DNA: TGCAGCGTCGGCGGTACACCCTACGAGCAGTACTTC. Protein product: CSVGGTPYEQYF.

The chain joins TRBV25-1 to TRBJ2-1, with D uncertain. The CDR3 is made up of 12 amino acids. CDR1 MGHDK and CDR2 SYGVNS come from the germline V gene. V lost 4 bases to trimming and J lost 7 bases, with 8 bases between them. CDR3 coding DNA: TGTGCCAGCAGTGGGACCGGTAATGAGCAGTTCTTC. Its protein is CASSGTGNEQFF. The complete variable domain, with remaining parts taken from reference TRBV25-1 and TRBJ2-1, reads EADIYQTPRYLVIGTGKKITLECSQTMGHDKMYWYQQDPGMELHLIHYSYGVNSTEKGDLSSESTVSRIRTEHFPLTLESARPSHTSQYLCASSGTGNEQFFGPGTRLTVL.

The chain has TRBV7-9 and TRBJ2-5; TRBD2 is a possible D gene (6 bases). The germline V and J ends were trimmed by 6 bases and 2 bases, with 16 bases remaining between them. This CDR3 is 15 amino acids long. Germline V lookup: CDR1 SEHNR, CDR2 FQNEAQ (reference sequence). The CDR3 loop is CASRSEGGGQETQYF. The CDR3 nucleotides read TGTGCCAGCAGATCGGAGGGTGGGGGGCAAGAGACCCAGTACTTC.

The chain couples TRBV5-1 to TRBJ2-1; D might be TRBD2 (5 bases). The CDR3 loop spans 14 amino acids. Germline V gives CDR1 SGHRS, CDR2 YFSETQ. The V and J ends lost 3 bases and 5 bases respectively, with 12 bases between them. CDR3 amino acids: CASSWTGVDNEQFF. The CDR3 coding sequence is TGCGCCAGCAGCTGGACCGGGGTCGACAATGAGCAGTTCTTC.

This clone occurred a few times. The chain combines TRBV19 with TRBJ2-5; D might be TRBD1 or TRBD2, each matching 5 bases. The CDR3 totals 14 residues. Trimming shortened V by 6 bases and J by 7 bases, and 18 bases separated the two germline ends. Germline V gene lookup returns CDR1 LNHDA and CDR2 SQIVND (reference sequence). The CDR3 DNA is TGTGCCAGTAGGGGCGATGGGACCCTGGGGACCCAGTACTTC. Protein product: CASRGDGTLGTQYF.

The CDR3 loop reads CASSPHDPTSTDTQYF. In DNA, the CDR3 is TGTGCCAGCTCGCCCCACGATCCAACTAGCACAGATACGCAGTATTTT. This rearrangement joins TRBV28 to TRBJ2-3; no clear D. The CDR3 sequence is 16 residues long. Trimming took off 8 bases at V and 0 bases at J, with 18 bases between the two ends. Germline CDR1 is MDHEN and CDR2 is SYDVKM.

There are a few counts of this clone. The rearrangement uses TRBV7-9 and TRBJ1-1; no definite D call. The germline V gene has CDR1 SEHNR and CDR2 FQNEAQ (reference sequence). This CDR3 contains 14 residues. Trimming cost V 1 base and J 1 base, with 7 bases left between them. The CDR3 here is CASSLGAANTEAFF. The CDR3 bases are TGTGCCAGCAGCTTAGGGGCAGCGAACACTGAAGCTTTCTTT.